These 27 T cell receptor beta chains came from one sample sequenced in a study of vaccination and CD4 T cells after COVID-19. Stated treatment: approximately 9-day PBMC culture with coronavirus spike peptide pools or control peptides (ViraFEST assay). With the Oncomine TCR Beta short-read assay, DNA from cultured CD4+ T cells was sequenced. TCRdb recomputed calls from the PCR reads with MiXCR, one row per CDR3 protein. Here the sample spans over 10,000 distinct CDR3 sequences, roughly 66% being singletons. No cognate antigen is known for these TCRs. The sequencing sample was made of CD4+ T cells from blood, cultured in vitro. The origin of the receptors is a human donor who had recovered from COVID-19.

This chain's CDR3 is CASSQVAFLETQYF. The CDR3 bases are TGCGCCAGCAGCCAAGTTGCGTTCTTAGAGACCCAGTACTTC. The chain joins TRBV4-1 to TRBJ2-5; D is unclear. CDR1 and CDR2 (germline): MGHRA, YSYEKL. V lost 1 base and J 4 bases, leaving 10 bases between the germline ends. The CDR3 has 14 amino acids.

The chain carries TRBV6-1 and TRBJ2-7; D is possibly TRBD2 (6 bases). Germline V gives CDR1 MNHNS, CDR2 SASEGT. This CDR3 has 14 amino acids. The V end lost 3 bases, the J end lost 5 bases, and 14 bases lay between the germline ends. The CDR3 reads CASSESWRDHEQYF. CDR3 nucleotide sequence: TGTGCCAGCAGTGAGAGTTGGAGGGACCACGAGCAGTACTTC.

The chain uses TRBV4-3 and TRBJ2-6, with D unresolved. Deletions cut 0 bases from V and 2 bases from J, with 8 bases between. Germline V gives CDR1 LGHNA, CDR2 YSLEER. The CDR3 spans 16 residues. The CDR3 region is CASSQEFYPGANVLTF. CDR3 bases: TGCGCCAGCAGCCAAGAATTTTACCCTGGGGCCAACGTCCTGACTTTC.

The chain uses TRBV6-1 and TRBJ1-5; D is possibly TRBD1 (5 bases). This CDR3 spans 16 amino acids. Trimming removed 7 bases at V and 6 bases at J, with 22 bases between. Germline assignment: CDR1 MNHNS and CDR2 SASEGT. The CDR3 sequence is CASKHSRANSPQPQHF. For the CDR3, the DNA is TGTGCCAGCAAACATTCCAGGGCGAACTCTCCTCAGCCCCAGCATTTT.

This chain links TRBV4-1 with TRBJ1-2, with TRBD1 matching 11 bases. Germline CDR1 MGHRA, CDR2 YSYEKL. CDR3 length equals 17 residues. V trimming: 2 bases; J trimming: 4 bases; junction bases outside the gene matches: 9. The CDR3: CASSQSRGQGGFYGYTF. DNA for the CDR3: TGCGCCAGCAGCCAAAGCAGGGGACAGGGGGGATTCTATGGCTACACCTTC.

In nucleotides, the CDR3 is TGTGCCAGCACCCCCGGGGGGGGAAGGACCCAGTACTTC. Residues: CASTPGGGRTQYF. The chain joins TRBV12-3 or TRBV12-4 to TRBJ2-5, with 8 bases aligning to TRBD2. V gave up 7 bases and J gave up 7 bases; unmatched junction bases: 8. The CDR3 contains 13 residues.

The DNA of the CDR3 is TGTGCCAGCAGCGCACAGGTCCTGAACACTGAAGCTTTCTTT. Residues: CASSAQVLNTEAFF. The chain links TRBV2 to TRBJ1-1, with a possible D match to TRBD1 (5 bases). Trimming stripped 6 bases from V and 0 bases from J, with 11 bases between. CDR3 length: 14 amino acids. The germline gives CDR1 SNHLY, CDR2 FYNNEI.

V is TRBV28 and J is TRBJ2-7, with TRBD1 matching over 8 bases. V lost 5 bases, J lost 3 bases, and 12 bases stayed unmatched. The CDR3 is made up of 16 amino acids. Germline CDR1 is MDHEN and CDR2 is SYDVKM. This chain's CDR3 is CASSTTEGQAHYEQYF. The CDR3 bases are TGTGCCAGCAGTACGACCGAGGGACAGGCTCACTACGAGCAGTACTTC.

CDR3 nucleotide sequence: TGTGCCAGTAGTGGAGTGAGTTCAGATACGCAGTATTTT. Translating gives CASSGVSSDTQYF. V is TRBV19 and J is TRBJ2-3; D remains ambiguous. V was shortened by 5 bases and J by 4 bases, with 10 bases between the two germline ends. Germline lookup yields CDR1 LNHDA and CDR2 SQIVND (reference sequence). This CDR3 contains 13 residues. The full variable domain, rest sourced from reference TRBV19 and TRBJ2-3, is DGGITQSPKYLFRKEGQNVTLSCEQNLNHDAMYWYRQDPGQGLRLIYYSQIVNDFQKGDIAEGYSVSREKKESFPLTVTSAQKNPTAFYLCASSGVSSDTQYFGPGTRLTVL.

This clonotype was seen only a few times. J is TRBJ2-1 and V is TRBV20-1; D possibly uses TRBD1 or TRBD2 (5 bases each). CDR1 is DFQATT, CDR2 SNEGSKA, per germline (reference sequence). CDR3 length: 14 amino acids. The germline V and J ends were trimmed by 5 bases and 2 bases, with 13 bases remaining between them. The CDR3 loop is CSAHRDPTYNEQFF. The CDR3 coding sequence is TGCAGTGCTCACCGGGACCCAACCTACAATGAGCAGTTCTTC.

The V gene is TRBV19, the J gene TRBJ2-7; the D gene is possibly TRBD1 (5 bases). Germline CDR1 reads LNHDA; CDR2 reads SQIVND (reference sequence). Between the trimmed V and J ends, which lost 4 bases and 0 bases, there was a span of 13 bases. The length of the CDR3 is 15 residues. CDR3 in DNA: TGTGCCAGTAGTACAGGGCTCCGAAGCTCCTACGAGCAGTACTTC. Translated: CASSTGLRSSYEQYF.

V usage is TRBV4-1 and J usage is TRBJ1-5, with TRBD1 as a possible D gene (5 bases). The V gene's germline CDR1 is MGHRA and CDR2 YSYEKL. The V and J ends lost 2 bases and 8 bases respectively, with 13 bases between them. This CDR3 is built from 14 residues. DNA of the CDR3: TGCGCCAGCAGCCAATGGGACTCCCGTGAGCCCCAGCATTTT. Its translation is CASSQWDSREPQHF.

CDR3 amino acids: CASSFRGARNGEQYF. The CDR3 region has the DNA TGTGCCAGCAGTTTTAGGGGGGCGCGAAATGGCGAGCAGTACTTC. The chain combines TRBV27 with TRBJ2-7; D may correspond to TRBD1 or TRBD2 (6 bases each). This CDR3 is 15 amino acids long. V was pared by 3 bases and J by 6 bases, with 18 bases between. Germline assignment: CDR1 MNHEY and CDR2 SMNVEV (reference sequence).

The chain combines TRBV6-2 or TRBV6-3 with TRBJ2-3, with TRBD2 identical over 12 bases. Germline V gives CDR1 MNHEY, CDR2 SVGEGT. This CDR3 has 15 amino acids. V shed 6 bases and J 4 bases; nucleotides not matched to a gene: 5. This CDR3 is CASSRLAGVSDTQYF. The CDR3 DNA reads TGTGCCAGCAGCAGACTAGCGGGAGTCTCAGATACGCAGTATTTT.

This clonotype has only a few counts. CDR3 nucleotides: TGTGCCAGCAGTGGAACCACCGATAGCAATCAGCCCCAGCATTTT. The encoded protein is CASSGTTDSNQPQHF. The chain joins TRBV2 to TRBJ1-5; D gene unclear. The germline gives CDR1 SNHLY, CDR2 FYNNEI. This CDR3 is built from 15 residues. V lost 4 bases to trimming and J lost 0 bases, with 10 bases between them.

This sequence joins TRBV2 and TRBJ2-2; D might be TRBD1 or TRBD2, each matching 6 bases. In germline, CDR1 is SNHLY, CDR2 FYNNEI. V was clipped by 4 bases and J by 5 bases, with 14 bases between them. The CDR3 spans 15 residues. Here the CDR3 reads CASSVFGGGTGELFF. CDR3 DNA: TGTGCCAGCAGTGTCTTCGGGGGCGGAACCGGGGAGCTGTTTTTT.

The chain uses TRBV18 and TRBJ1-5; 7 bases match TRBD1. The V and J ends lost 4 bases and 4 bases, in that order; junction bases with no gene match: 4. This CDR3 spans 14 amino acids. Germline V lookup: CDR1 KGHSH, CDR2 LQKENI. The CDR3 protein is CASSRQGGNQPQHF. In DNA form, the CDR3 reads TGTGCCAGCTCACGCCAGGGGGGGAATCAGCCCCAGCATTTT.

This clonotype appeared a few times. V is TRBV15 and J is TRBJ1-6; D may be TRBD1 (5 bases). The CDR3 covers 15 residues. From germline, CDR1 is LNHNV and CDR2 YYDKDF (reference sequence). With 5 bases removed from V and 7 bases from J, the gap between germline ends came to 15 bases. For the CDR3, the DNA is TGTGCCACCAGCCCAGGGAGGTTGAACAATTCACCCCTCCACTTT. It codes for CATSPGRLNNSPLHF.

A few counts support this clonotype. V is TRBV7-2 and J is TRBJ1-2; TRBD1 agrees at 11 bases. Germline trimming cut 1 base from V and 4 bases from J; bases unmatched to any gene: 2. CDR3 length: 15 residues. The germline gives CDR1 SGHTA, CDR2 FQGNSA. The CDR3 DNA follows: TGTGCCAGCAGCTTAGGGACAGGGGGCGCCTATGGCTACACCTTC. As protein: CASSLGTGGAYGYTF.

The genes are TRBV5-1 and TRBJ2-5; possibly TRBD1 for D (6 bases). This CDR3 has 15 residues. V gave up 4 bases and J gave up 1 base, with 14 bases separating them. Germline V gives CDR1 SGHRS, CDR2 YFSETQ. This chain's CDR3 is CASSSSLGAQETQYF. The DNA for the CDR3 is TGCGCCAGCAGCAGCTCTCTGGGGGCCCAAGAGACCCAGTACTTC.

This clonotype has just one count. This chain links TRBV5-1 with TRBJ2-2; weak D call: TRBD2 (5 bases). CDR1 and CDR2 from the germline V gene are SGHRS and YFSETQ. The CDR3 runs to 14 residues. Trimming took 4 bases from V and 2 from J, leaving 9 bases between them. CDR3 residues: CASSTGINTGELFF. In DNA, the CDR3 is TGCGCCAGCAGCACCGGGATCAACACCGGGGAGCTGTTTTTT.

This sequence joins TRBV15 and TRBJ2-1; D is perhaps TRBD1 or TRBD2 (5 bases each). CDR3 size: 15 residues. Per the germline V gene, CDR1 is LNHNV and CDR2 is YYDKDF (reference sequence). The V gene lost 1 base and the J gene lost 3 bases, with 10 bases spanning the gap. The CDR3 here is CATSRGDGGYNEQFF. The CDR3 bases are TGTGCCACCAGCAGAGGGGACGGTGGCTACAATGAGCAGTTCTTC.

This clonotype is hyperexpanded. The J gene is TRBJ1-2, the V gene TRBV20-1; 9 bases align to TRBD1. Germline CDR1 and CDR2: DFQATT and SNEGSKA (reference sequence). V shed 1 base and J 4 bases; nucleotides not matched to a gene: 7. CDR3 size: 15 residues. The CDR3 reads CSARVGTGRIYGYTF. DNA for the CDR3: TGCAGTGCTAGAGTGGGGACAGGGAGGATCTATGGCTACACCTTC.

The rearrangement links TRBV18 to TRBJ2-5; 9 positions agree with TRBD1. This CDR3 is built from 16 residues. The germline V gene encodes CDR1 KGHSH and CDR2 LQKENI. V lost 0 bases and J lost 5; bases outside the gene matches: 7. CDR3 residues: CASSPPWTGVEETQYF. CDR3 bases: TGTGCCAGCTCACCACCATGGACAGGGGTCGAGGAGACCCAGTACTTC.

The J gene is TRBJ2-5, the V gene TRBV7-6; D possibly matches TRBD1 or TRBD2 (6 bases each). Germline V gives CDR1 SGHVS, CDR2 FNYEAQ. V was pared by 2 bases and J by 2 bases, with 12 bases between. This CDR3 has 15 residues. The CDR3 spells CASSLFPGAQETQYF. As DNA, the CDR3 is TGTGCCAGCAGCTTATTCCCGGGGGCACAAGAGACCCAGTACTTC.

The chain uses TRBV5-1 and TRBJ2-1; 13 bases line up with TRBD2. Germline V CDR1 and CDR2: SGHRS, YFSETQ. The trim removed 4 bases at V and 5 bases at J, leaving 3 bases unmatched. CDR3 length: 15 residues. The CDR3 bases are TGCGCCAGCAGCCCGGGACTAGCGGGGCACAATGAGCAGTTCTTC. As protein: CASSPGLAGHNEQFF.

The chain recombines TRBV12-3 or TRBV12-4 with TRBJ2-5; D is uncertain. Trimming stripped 3 bases from V and 5 bases from J, with 4 bases between. The CDR3 totals 11 residues. CDR3 sequence: CASSFRETQYF. Written as DNA, the CDR3 is TGTGCCAGCAGTTTTCGGGAGACCCAGTACTTC.